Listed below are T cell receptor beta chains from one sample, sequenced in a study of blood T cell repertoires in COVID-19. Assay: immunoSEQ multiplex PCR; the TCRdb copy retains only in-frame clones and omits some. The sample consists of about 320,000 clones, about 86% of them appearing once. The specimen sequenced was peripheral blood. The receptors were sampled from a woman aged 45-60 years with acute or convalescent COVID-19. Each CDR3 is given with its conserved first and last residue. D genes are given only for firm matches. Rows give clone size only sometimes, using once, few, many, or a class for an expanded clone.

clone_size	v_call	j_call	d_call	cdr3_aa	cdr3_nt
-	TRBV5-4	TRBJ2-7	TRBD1	CASSRTGYEQYF	TGTGCCAGCAGCCGGACAGGGTACGAGCAGTACTTC
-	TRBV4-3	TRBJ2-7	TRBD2	CASSQGLAGAYEQYF	TGCGCCAGCAGCCAAGGATTAGCGGGAGCCTACGAGCAGTACTTC
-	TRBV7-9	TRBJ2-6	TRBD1	CASSHHSGGALAAVLTF	TGTGCCAGCAGCCACCACTCAGGGGGTGCTCTGGCCGCCGTCCTGACTTTC
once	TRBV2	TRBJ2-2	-	CASSDGTTGVLFF	TGTGCCAGCAGTGACGGGACAACCGGGGTGCTGTTTTTT
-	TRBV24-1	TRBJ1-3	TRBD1	CATSDPSGGSGNTIYF	TGTGCCACCAGTGATCCTTCAGGGGGCTCTGGAAACACCATATATTTT
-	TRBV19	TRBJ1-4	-	CASSISYQVDEKLFF	TGTGCCAGTAGTATATCCTATCAGGTTGACGAAAAACTGTTTTTT
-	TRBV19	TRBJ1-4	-	CASSLREGVQEKLFF	TGTGCCAGTAGTCTCCGAGAAGGGGTGCAGGAAAAACTGTTTTTT
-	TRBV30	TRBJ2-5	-	CAWSVGTRGSGATQYF	TGTGCCTGGAGTGTTGGTACTAGAGGTAGCGGTGCGACCCAGTACTTC
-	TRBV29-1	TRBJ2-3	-	CSVEGSGGSTDTQYF	TGCAGCGTTGAGGGGTCAGGGGGGAGCACAGATACGCAGTATTTT
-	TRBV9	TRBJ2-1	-	CASSGGGEQFF	TGTGCCAGCAGCGGCGGAGGGGAGCAGTTCTTC
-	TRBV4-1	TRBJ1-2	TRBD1	CASSQETGDFRHGYTF	TGCGCCAGCAGCCAAGAGACAGGGGATTTTAGGCATGGCTACACCTTC
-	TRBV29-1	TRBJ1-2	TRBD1	CSVEWTGGYGYTF	TGCAGCGTTGAATGGACAGGGGGCTATGGCTACACCTTC